This T cell receptor (beta chain) appears in the sequencing data of a study of cytomegalovirus exposure and HLA in healthy donors. Study-wide background: HLA-typed donors were the source of 90 million or so unique TCRs, which an early data release held.

At sampling all donors were nominally healthy, likely with unrecorded immune exposures. PCR used 60 Vbeta primers and 13 Jbeta primers. Sequenced by immunoSEQ multiplex PCR; TCRdb stores in-frame clones only, minus some. The table has 100,000 or so clones, about 80% seen once; the top ten hold 3.5% to 5%. This clone was picked up one time. Its antigen is unknown. Study-wide points: V- and J-gene trimming of TCR beta was linked (in a later analysis) to a missense DCLRE1C variant.

This clonotype was obtained from a man aged 35-49 years in good health and CMV-seronegative. Source material: PBMCs.

In nucleotides, the CDR3 is TGTGCCTGGAGCTCTGCGGGGGGGCGGAAAGATACGCAGTATTTT. Its protein product is CAWSSAGGRKDTQYF. V usage is TRBV30 and J usage is TRBJ2-3; 9 nucleotides agree with TRBD2. Germline V gives CDR1 GTSNPN, CDR2 SVGIG (reference sequence). The CDR3 is 15 residues long. The ends lost 3 bases at V and 5 bases at J; junction bases unmatched: 9.